The sequence of this T cell receptor (beta chain) was determined in a study of T-cell memory formation after mild COVID-19. Regarding the study as a whole: Cross-reactive memory apparently joined, as some responding clones appeared in pre-infection memory. A second wave of clones peaked on day 37, and their SARS-CoV-2 specificity went unconfirmed. Clones shrinking from day 15 to 85 showed even CD4/CD8 mixes; later expanders tilted CD4+.

This clonotype came up a few times. Its target is unknown. Trimming removed 0 bases at V and 10 bases at J, with 11 bases between. The CDR3 extends over 14 amino acids. In germline, CDR1 is SGDLS, CDR2 YYNGEE. TCR alpha and TCR beta cDNA libraries with sample barcodes and UMIs came from 5'RACE using constant-segment primers. A single record per CDR3 protein comes from TCRdb applying MiXCR to the 5' RACE reads. The table lists 300,000 or so distinct CDR3 sequences, about 16% of them singletons. Sequences were obtained from PBMCs or a T cell subset sorted from them (not recorded which). The chain uses TRBV9 and TRBJ1-6; possible D gene TRBD1, 5 bases. The clonotype comes from a man between 18 and 29 years old who had mild COVID-19 (a few samples of this study predate the infection). Cell type and time point are not known. This chain's CDR3 is CASSVEDIPSPLHF. Written as DNA, the CDR3 is TGTGCCAGCAGCGTAGAGGACATCCCCTCACCCCTCCACTTT.